A selection of T cell receptor beta chains follows, all from one sample in a study of blood T cell repertoires in COVID-19. Measured with immunoSEQ multiplex PCR; TCRdb has only the in-frame clones, and not every one. The profile shows 200,000 to 250,000 clones, approximately 80% of them singletons. Sequencing was performed on peripheral blood. Receptors originate from a human donor in a cohort sampled during active COVID-19. Both conserved end residues are part of each CDR3. The order of the fields is V gene, J gene, clone size, D gene, CDR3 protein, CDR3 DNA. A D gene is named only where the DNA matches it firmly. Clone size is not always given. Where it is, it says once, few, many or a class for expanded clones.

>TRBV25-1|TRBJ1-6|-|-
CASSDLRRTDNSPLHF
TGTGCCAGCAGTGACCTTCGTAGGACAGACAATTCACCCCTCCACTTT
>TRBV4-1|TRBJ2-7|-|-
CASSQGLALFDEQYF
TGCGCCAGCAGCCAAGGCCTAGCCCTCTTCGACGAGCAGTACTTC
>TRBV6-2/TRBV6-3|TRBJ2-2|-|TRBD2
CASSYSEREGPHTGELFF
TGTGCCAGCAGTTACTCGGAGCGGGAGGGCCCTCACACCGGGGAGCTGTTTTTT
>TRBV27|TRBJ2-7|-|TRBD2
CASSPRTSAGYEQYF
TGTGCCAGCAGTCCGCGCACTAGCGCGGGCTACGAGCAGTACTTC
>TRBV9|TRBJ2-5|-|TRBD2
CASSPSTSGGRGTQYF
TGTGCCAGCAGCCCTTCGACTAGCGGGGGCCGAGGGACCCAGTACTTC
>TRBV30|TRBJ1-2|-|-
CAWRGRRDRYGYTF
TGTGCCTGGAGAGGTCGGAGAGATAGATATGGCTACACCTTC
>TRBV5-1|TRBJ2-5|-|TRBD1
CASSPSHRGQTQYF
TGCGCCAGCAGCCCCAGCCACAGGGGACAGACCCAGTACTTC
>TRBV11-3|TRBJ2-3|-|TRBD2
CASSLGGTTSTDTQYF
TGTGCCAGCAGCTTAGGAGGGACTACCAGCACAGATACGCAGTATTTT
>TRBV5-1|TRBJ2-5|-|TRBD2
CASSLYSGGASGETQYF
TGCGCCAGCAGCTTGTACAGCGGGGGGGCCAGTGGTGAGACCCAGTACTTC
>TRBV18|TRBJ2-7|-|TRBD2
CASSLGLAGRNEQYF
TGTGCCAGCTCACTCGGACTAGCGGGAAGGAACGAGCAGTACTTC
>TRBV6-5|TRBJ1-2|-|TRBD1
CASSPRGSYGYTF
TGTGCCAGCAGTCCCAGGGGGAGCTATGGCTACACCTTC
>TRBV5-6|TRBJ1-2|-|TRBD1
CASRGQGYGYTF
TGTGCCAGCAGAGGACAGGGCTATGGCTACACCTTC
>TRBV5-1|TRBJ1-2|-|TRBD1
CASSLGTGPSYGGTF
TGCGCCAGCAGCTTAGGGACAGGTCCAAGCTATGGTGGCACCTTC
>TRBV5-5|TRBJ2-1|-|TRBD1
CASSSGGWMSGEQFF
TGTGCCAGCAGCTCAGGGGGCTGGATGTCTGGCGAGCAGTTCTTC
>TRBV6-5|TRBJ2-5|-|TRBD1
CAAAREGAKETQYF
TGTGCCGCGGCCAGAGAGGGGGCCAAAGAGACCCAGTACTTC
>TRBV28|TRBJ2-3|few|TRBD2
CASIGRGTRYWALYF
TGTGCCAGCATTGGACGGGGGACTAGATATTGGGCGCTGTATTTT
>TRBV11-1|TRBJ2-1|-|TRBD1
CASSRQGEIYNEQFF
TGTGCCAGCAGCCGACAGGGGGAGATCTACAATGAGCAGTTCTTC
>TRBV4-3|TRBJ2-3|-|-
CASSLNRQEDTQYF
TGCGCCAGCAGCCTAAACAGACAAGAAGATACGCAGTATTTT
>TRBV27|TRBJ1-2|-|-
CASSFQGVGGYTF
TGTGCCAGCAGTTTTCAAGGGGTTGGTGGCTACACCTTC